Below, one T cell receptor beta chain is given with its context. The antigen is unknown. Other DNA sequences in this sample translate to the same CDR3. CD45RO-negative cells were positively selected for CCR7, leaving out terminally differentiated effector memory CD45RA+ cells. This entry comes from a study of shared clonotypes between healthy human individuals. V lost 4 bases and J lost 4; bases outside the gene matches: 8. CDR1 and CDR2 from the germline V gene are LNHDA and SQIVND (reference sequence). CDR3 length equals 16 residues. Genomic DNA of each subset was evenly split across several immunoSEQ plates. Here immunoSEQ multiplex PCR was the method, and the copy in TCRdb shows in-frame clones only, minus some. The sample has around 1.9 million clones; 85% to 95% are singletons. Overall study results and limits: What rarefaction showed was incomplete sorted-subset sequencing despite large depth. As a rule, naive subsets had a larger estimated richness than memory subsets.

This clonotype was obtained from a man younger than 35 in good health. Some clones in this sample may be carry-over from other donors' samples. The rearrangement joins TRBV19 to TRBJ2-1, with TRBD2 matching over 9 bases. Sequenced material: naive CD8+ T cells from PBMCs. DNA of the CDR3: TGTGCCAGTAGTACTCCGGGACTAGCTGGGTACAATGAGCAGTTCTTC. The encoded protein is CASSTPGLAGYNEQFF.